This TCR beta chain was obtained from a study of CD4 T cells in relation to SARS-CoV-2 and coronaviruses. Sequenced by immunoSEQ multiplex PCR; TCRdb stores in-frame clones only, minus some. The sample consists of 15,000 to 20,000 clones, over 65% of them appearing once. The unexposed donors gave CD4+ T cells in 2011-2018, prior to COVID-19. The cells were cultured for 10 days before CD4+ T cells were isolated. The CDR3 runs to 13 residues. J lost 10 bases, V lost 1 base, and 3 bases had no gene match. From germline, CDR1 is SEHNR and CDR2 FQNEAQ (reference sequence). Comments on this clone: The target antigen is unknown.

This clonotype was sampled from a human donor in good health. The V and J genes are TRBV7-9 and TRBJ1-2; 10 bases are a match to TRBD1. The sequencing input was CD4+ T cells from PBMCs, cultured in vitro. As DNA, the CDR3 is TGTGCCAGCAGCTTAGGGACAGGGGGGTACTACACCTTC. Protein: CASSLGTGGYYTF.